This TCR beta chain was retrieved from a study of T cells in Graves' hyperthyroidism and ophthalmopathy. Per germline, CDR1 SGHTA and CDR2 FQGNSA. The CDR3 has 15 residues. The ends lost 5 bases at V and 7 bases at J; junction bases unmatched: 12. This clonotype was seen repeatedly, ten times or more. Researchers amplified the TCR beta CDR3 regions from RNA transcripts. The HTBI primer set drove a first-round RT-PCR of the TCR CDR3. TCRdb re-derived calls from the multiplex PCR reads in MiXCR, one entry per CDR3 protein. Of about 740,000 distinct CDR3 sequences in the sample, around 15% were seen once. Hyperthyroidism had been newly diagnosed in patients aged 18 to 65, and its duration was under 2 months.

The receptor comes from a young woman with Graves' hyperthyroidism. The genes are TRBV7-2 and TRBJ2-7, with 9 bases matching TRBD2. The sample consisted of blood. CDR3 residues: CASSPLAGGRGEQYF. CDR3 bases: TGTGCCAGCAGCCCACTTGCGGGAGGGCGGGGGGAGCAGTACTTC.